This T cell receptor beta chain derives from a study of T cell responses to AZD1222 COVID-19 vaccine. Study outcomes and limitations: After the peak T cell response, and only then, were repertoires sampled. Clonal diversity was possibly underestimated; the donors were predominantly white British and more often female.

Assay: immunoSEQ multiplex PCR; the TCRdb copy retains only in-frame clones and omits some. The sample has about 150,000 clones, about nine tenths seen once. Trimming cost V 2 bases and J 4 bases, with 12 bases left between them. CDR1 is SGHRS, CDR2 YFSETQ, per germline. The CDR3 spans 14 residues. Of note for this clone: What it recognizes is unknown.

The specimen comprised peripheral blood, sampled 28 days after the second AZD1222 dose. The receptor was isolated from an adult who received the AZD1222 COVID-19 vaccine. The chain uses TRBV5-1 and TRBJ1-1; weak D call: TRBD1 (5 bases). The CDR3 is CASSFVPGGTEAFF. The CDR3 DNA sequence: TGCGCCAGCAGCTTCGTCCCGGGGGGCACTGAAGCTTTCTTT. Looking up the rest from reference TRBV5-1 and TRBJ1-1 gives the full variable domain: KAGVTQTPRYLIKTRGQQVTLSCSPISGHRSVSWYQQTPGQGLQFLFEYFSETQRNKGNFPGRFSGRQFSNSRSEMNVSTLELGDSALYLCASSFVPGGTEAFFGQGTRLTVV.